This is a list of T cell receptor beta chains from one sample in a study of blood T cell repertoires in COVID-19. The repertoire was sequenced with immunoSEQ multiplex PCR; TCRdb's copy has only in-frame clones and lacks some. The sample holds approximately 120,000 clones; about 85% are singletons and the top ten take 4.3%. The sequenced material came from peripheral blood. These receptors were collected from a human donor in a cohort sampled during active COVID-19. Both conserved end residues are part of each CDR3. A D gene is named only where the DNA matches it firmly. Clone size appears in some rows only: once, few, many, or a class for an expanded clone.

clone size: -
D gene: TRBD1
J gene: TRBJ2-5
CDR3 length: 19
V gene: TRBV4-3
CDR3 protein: CASSQESGHGTGGKETQYF
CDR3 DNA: TGCGCCAGCAGCCAAGAATCGGGACACGGGACAGGGGGAAAAGAGACCCAGTACTTC

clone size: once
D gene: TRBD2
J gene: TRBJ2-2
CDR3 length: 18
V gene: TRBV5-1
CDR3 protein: CASSSGLAGGPNTGELFF
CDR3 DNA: TGCGCCAGCAGCTCCGGACTAGCGGGGGGCCCTAACACCGGGGAGCTGTTTTTT

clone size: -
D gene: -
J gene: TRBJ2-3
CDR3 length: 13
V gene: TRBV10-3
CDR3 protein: CAISRGFTDTQYF
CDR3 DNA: TGTGCCATCAGTCGGGGGTTCACAGATACGCAGTATTTT

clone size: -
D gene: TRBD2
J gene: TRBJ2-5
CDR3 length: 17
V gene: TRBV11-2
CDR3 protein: CASSPGLASRSQETQYF
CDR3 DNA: TGTGCCAGCAGCCCAGGACTAGCCTCAAGGTCCCAAGAGACCCAGTACTTC

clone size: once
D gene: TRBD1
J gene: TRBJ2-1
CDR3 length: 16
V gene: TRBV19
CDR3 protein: CASSHTTGVINNEQFF
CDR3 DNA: TGTGCCAGTAGCCATACGACAGGGGTTATTAACAATGAGCAGTTCTTC

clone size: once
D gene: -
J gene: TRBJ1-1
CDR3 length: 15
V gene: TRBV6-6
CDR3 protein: CASSGAREANTEAFF
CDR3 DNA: TGTGCCAGCAGTGGGGCTCGCGAGGCGAACACTGAAGCTTTCTTT

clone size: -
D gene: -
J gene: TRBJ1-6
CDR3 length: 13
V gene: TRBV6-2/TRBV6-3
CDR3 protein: CASSYEEESPLHF
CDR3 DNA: TGTGCCAGCAGTTACGAGGAGGAATCACCCCTCCACTTT

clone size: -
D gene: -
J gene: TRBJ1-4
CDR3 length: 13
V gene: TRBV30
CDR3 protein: CAWMGGRGEKLFF
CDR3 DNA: TGTGCCTGGATGGGGGGAAGGGGTGAAAAACTGTTTTTT

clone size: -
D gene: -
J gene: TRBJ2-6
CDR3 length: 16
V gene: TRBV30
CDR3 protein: CASDREAPSGANVLTF
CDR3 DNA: TGTGCCTCTGACAGGGAGGCTCCCTCTGGGGCCAACGTCCTGACTTTC

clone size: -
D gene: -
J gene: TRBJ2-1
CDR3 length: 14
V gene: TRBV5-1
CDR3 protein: CASSLELGIDEQFF
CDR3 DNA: TGCGCCAGCAGCTTGGAACTCGGGATAGATGAGCAGTTCTTC

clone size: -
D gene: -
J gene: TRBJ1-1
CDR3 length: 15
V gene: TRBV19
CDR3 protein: CASSLRGEVNTEAFF
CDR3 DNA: TGTGCCAGTAGTCTACGAGGGGAGGTGAACACTGAAGCTTTCTTT

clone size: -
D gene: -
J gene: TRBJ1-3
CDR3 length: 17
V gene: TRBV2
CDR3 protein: CASGRDGLASSGNTIYF
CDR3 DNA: TGTGCCAGCGGAAGGGATGGACTGGCGAGCTCTGGAAACACCATATATTTT

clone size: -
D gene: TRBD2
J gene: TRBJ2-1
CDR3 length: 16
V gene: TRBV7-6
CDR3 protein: CASSLGVAGGPNEQFF
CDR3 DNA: TGTGCCAGCAGCTTAGGGGTAGCGGGAGGGCCCAATGAGCAGTTCTTC

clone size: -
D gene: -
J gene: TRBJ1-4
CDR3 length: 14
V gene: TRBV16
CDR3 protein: CASSQSEARGKLFF
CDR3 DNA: TGTGCCAGCAGCCAATCAGAGGCCAGAGGAAAACTGTTTTTT

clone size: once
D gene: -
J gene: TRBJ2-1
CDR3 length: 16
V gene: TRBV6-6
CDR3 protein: CASSYPLPPGDNEQFF
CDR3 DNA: TGTGCCAGCAGTTATCCCTTACCTCCAGGGGACAATGAGCAGTTCTTC

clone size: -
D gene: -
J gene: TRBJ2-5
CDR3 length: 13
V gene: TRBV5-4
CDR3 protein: CASSRESGETQYF
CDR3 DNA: TGTGCCAGCAGCAGGGAGTCTGGAGAGACCCAGTACTTC

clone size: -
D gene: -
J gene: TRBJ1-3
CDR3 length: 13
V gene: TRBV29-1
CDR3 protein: CSIGQSSGNTIYF
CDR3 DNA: TGCAGCATTGGACAGTCCTCTGGAAACACCATATATTTT

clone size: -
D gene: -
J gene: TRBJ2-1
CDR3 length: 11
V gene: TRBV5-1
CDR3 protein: CASSLSNEQFF
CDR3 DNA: TGCGCCAGCAGCCTTAGCAACGAGCAGTTCTTC

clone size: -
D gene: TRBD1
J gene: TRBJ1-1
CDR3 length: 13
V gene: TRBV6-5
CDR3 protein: CASGRTGNTEAFF
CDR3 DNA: TGTGCCAGCGGACGGACAGGGAACACTGAAGCTTTCTTT

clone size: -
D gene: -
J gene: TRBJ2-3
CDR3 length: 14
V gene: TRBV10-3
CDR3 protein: CAISVGDSTDTQYF
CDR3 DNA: TGTGCCATCAGTGTAGGAGATAGCACAGATACGCAGTATTTT

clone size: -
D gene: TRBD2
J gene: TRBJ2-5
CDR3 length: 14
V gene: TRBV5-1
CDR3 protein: CASSLTSQGETQYF
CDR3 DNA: TGCGCCAGCAGCCTGACTAGCCAAGGAGAGACCCAGTACTTC

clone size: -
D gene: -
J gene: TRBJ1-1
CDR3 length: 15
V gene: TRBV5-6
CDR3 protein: CASSRQLGMNTEAFF
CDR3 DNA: TGTGCCAGCAGTCGTCAACTAGGCATGAACACTGAAGCTTTCTTT

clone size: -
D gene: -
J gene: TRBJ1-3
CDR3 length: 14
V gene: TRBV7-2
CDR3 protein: CASSLRGSGNTIYF
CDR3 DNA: TGTGCCAGCAGCTTACGGGGATCTGGAAACACCATATATTTT

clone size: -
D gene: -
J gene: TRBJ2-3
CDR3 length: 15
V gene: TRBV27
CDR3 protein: CASSSTRTSTDTQYF
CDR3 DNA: TGTGCCAGCAGTTCCACGAGAACTAGCACAGATACGCAGTATTTT

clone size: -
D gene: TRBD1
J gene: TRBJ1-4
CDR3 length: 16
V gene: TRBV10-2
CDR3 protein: CASRDRVIFGDEKLFF
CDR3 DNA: TGCGCCAGCCGGGACAGGGTGATTTTCGGTGATGAAAAACTGTTTTTT

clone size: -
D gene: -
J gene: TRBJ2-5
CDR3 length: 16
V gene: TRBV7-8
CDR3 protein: CASSFPPRTGYETQYF
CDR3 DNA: TGTGCCAGCAGCTTCCCCCCCCGAACAGGGTACGAGACCCAGTACTTC

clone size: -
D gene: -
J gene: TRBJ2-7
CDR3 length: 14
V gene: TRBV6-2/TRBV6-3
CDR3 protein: CASSLRGPSYEQYF
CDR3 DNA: TGTGCCAGCAGCCTGCGGGGGCCCTCCTACGAGCAGTACTTC

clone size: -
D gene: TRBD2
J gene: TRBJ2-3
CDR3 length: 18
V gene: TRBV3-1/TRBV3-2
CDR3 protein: CASSDPKGASGAPDTQYF
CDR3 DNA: TGTGCCAGCAGCGACCCGAAGGGGGCTAGCGGGGCCCCCGATACGCAGTATTTT

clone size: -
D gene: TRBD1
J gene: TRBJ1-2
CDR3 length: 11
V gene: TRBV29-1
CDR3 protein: CSVGAGGGYTF
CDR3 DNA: TGCAGCGTGGGGGCAGGGGGCGGCTACACCTTC

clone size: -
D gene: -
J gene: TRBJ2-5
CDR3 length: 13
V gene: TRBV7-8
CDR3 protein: CASSFLGGETQYF
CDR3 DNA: TGTGCCAGCAGCTTCCTAGGAGGGGAGACCCAGTACTTC

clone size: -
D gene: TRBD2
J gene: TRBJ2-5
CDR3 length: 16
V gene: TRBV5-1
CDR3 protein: CASSPQVRGGEETQYF
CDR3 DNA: TGCGCCAGCAGTCCTCAGGTGCGGGGGGGTGAGGAGACCCAGTACTTC

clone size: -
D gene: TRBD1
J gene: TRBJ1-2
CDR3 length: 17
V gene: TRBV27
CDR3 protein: CASSSIFPTGANYGYTF
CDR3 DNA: TGTGCCAGCAGTTCGATATTCCCTACAGGGGCAAACTATGGCTACACCTTC

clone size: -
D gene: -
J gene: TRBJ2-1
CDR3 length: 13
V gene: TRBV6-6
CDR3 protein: CASSYTTRSEQFF
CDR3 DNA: TGTGCCAGCAGTTACACTACTAGGAGTGAGCAGTTCTTC

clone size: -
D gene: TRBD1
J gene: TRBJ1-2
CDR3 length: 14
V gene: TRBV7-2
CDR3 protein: CASNHRGRLNGYTF
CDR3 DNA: TGTGCCAGCAACCACAGGGGGCGCCTGAATGGCTACACCTTC

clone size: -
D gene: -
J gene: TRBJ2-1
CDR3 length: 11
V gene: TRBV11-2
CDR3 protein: CASSLAGEQFF
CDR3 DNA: TGTGCCAGCAGCTTAGCCGGTGAGCAGTTCTTC

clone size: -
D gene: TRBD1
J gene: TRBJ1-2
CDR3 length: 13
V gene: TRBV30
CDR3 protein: CAWSSGTGIGYTF
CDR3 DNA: TGTGCCTGGAGTTCCGGGACAGGGATCGGCTACACCTTC

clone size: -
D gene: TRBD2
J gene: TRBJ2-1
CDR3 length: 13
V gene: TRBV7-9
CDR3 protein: CASSLDGRVKGFF
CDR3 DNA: TGTGCCAGCAGCTTAGATGGGAGGGTCAAAGGGTTCTTC